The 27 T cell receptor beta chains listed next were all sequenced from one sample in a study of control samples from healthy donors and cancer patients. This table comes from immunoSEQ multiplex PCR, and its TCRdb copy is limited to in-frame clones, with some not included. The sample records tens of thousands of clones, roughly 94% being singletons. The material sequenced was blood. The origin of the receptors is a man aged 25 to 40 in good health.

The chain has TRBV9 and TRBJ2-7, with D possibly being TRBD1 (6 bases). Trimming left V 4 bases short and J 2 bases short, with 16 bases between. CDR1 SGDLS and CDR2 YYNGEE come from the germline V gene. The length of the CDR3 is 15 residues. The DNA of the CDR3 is TGTGCCAGCAGCAGAGACAGGTCCGGGCCCTACGAGCAGTACTTC. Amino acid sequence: CASSRDRSGPYEQYF.

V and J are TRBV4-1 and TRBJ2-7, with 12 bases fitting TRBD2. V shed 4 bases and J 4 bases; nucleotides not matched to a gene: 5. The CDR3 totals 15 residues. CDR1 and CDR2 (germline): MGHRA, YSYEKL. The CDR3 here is CASSPTSGGLYEQYF. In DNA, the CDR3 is TGCGCCAGCAGCCCGACTAGCGGGGGCCTTTACGAGCAGTACTTC.

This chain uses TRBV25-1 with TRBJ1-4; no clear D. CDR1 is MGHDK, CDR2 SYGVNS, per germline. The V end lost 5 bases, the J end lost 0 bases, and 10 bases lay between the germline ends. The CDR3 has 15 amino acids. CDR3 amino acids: CASSPRESTNEKLFF. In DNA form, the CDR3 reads TGTGCCAGCAGTCCCCGGGAATCAACTAATGAAAAACTGTTTTTT. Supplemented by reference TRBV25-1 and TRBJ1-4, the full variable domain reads EADIYQTPRYLVIGTGKKITLECSQTMGHDKMYWYQQDPGMELHLIHYSYGVNSTEKGDLSSESTVSRIRTEHFPLTLESARPSHTSQYLCASSPRESTNEKLFFGSGTQLSVL.

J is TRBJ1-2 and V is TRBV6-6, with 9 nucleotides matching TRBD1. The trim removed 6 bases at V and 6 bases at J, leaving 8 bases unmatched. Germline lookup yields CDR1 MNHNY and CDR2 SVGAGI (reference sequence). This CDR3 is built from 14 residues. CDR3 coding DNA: TGTGCCAGCAGGGTACCTACAGGGGGCGATGGCTACACCTTC. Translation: CASRVPTGGDGYTF.

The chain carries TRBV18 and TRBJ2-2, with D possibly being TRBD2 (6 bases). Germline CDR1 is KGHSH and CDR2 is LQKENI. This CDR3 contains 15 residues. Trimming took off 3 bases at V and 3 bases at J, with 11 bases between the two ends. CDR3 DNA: TGTGCCAGCTCACCGCGGGGCGGCGACACCGGGGAGCTGTTTTTT. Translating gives CASSPRGGDTGELFF.

The CDR3 spells CASTLDRVRTEAFF. For the CDR3, the DNA is TGTGCCAGCACCCTGGACAGGGTTCGAACTGAAGCTTTCTTT. V and J are TRBV28 and TRBJ1-1, with 8 bases aligning to TRBD1. Germline V gene lookup returns CDR1 MDHEN and CDR2 SYDVKM. There are 14 residues in the CDR3. The ends lost 7 bases at V and 5 bases at J; junction bases unmatched: 9. The whole variable domain, remainder taken from reference TRBV28 and TRBJ1-1, is DVKVTQSSRYLVKRTGEKVFLECVQDMDHENMFWYRQDPGLGLRLIYFSYDVKMKEKGDIPEGYSVSREKKERFSLILESASTNQTSMYLCASTLDRVRTEAFFGQGTRLTVV.

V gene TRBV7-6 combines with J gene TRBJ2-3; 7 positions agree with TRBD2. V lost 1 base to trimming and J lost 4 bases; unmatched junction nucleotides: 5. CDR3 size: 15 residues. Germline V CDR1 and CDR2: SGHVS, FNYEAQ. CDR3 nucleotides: TGTGCCAGCAGCTTAGGGGGGAGGGTCGCAGATACGCAGTATTTT. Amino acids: CASSLGGRVADTQYF.

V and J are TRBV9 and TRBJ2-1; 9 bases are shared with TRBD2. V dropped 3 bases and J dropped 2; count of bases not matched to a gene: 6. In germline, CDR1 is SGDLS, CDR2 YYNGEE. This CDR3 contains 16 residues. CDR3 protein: CASSALAGVAYNEQFF. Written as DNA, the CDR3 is TGTGCCAGCAGCGCTTTAGCGGGAGTCGCCTACAATGAGCAGTTCTTC.

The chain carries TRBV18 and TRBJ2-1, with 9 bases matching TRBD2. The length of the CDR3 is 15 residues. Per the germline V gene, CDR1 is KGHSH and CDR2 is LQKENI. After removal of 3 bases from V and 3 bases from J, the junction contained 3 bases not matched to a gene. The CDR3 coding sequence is TGTGCCAGCTCACCTCTAGCGGGAAGCTACAATGAGCAGTTCTTC. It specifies CASSPLAGSYNEQFF.

In nucleotides, the CDR3 is TGTGCCAGCAGCCTCGGAAACACCATATATTTT. Encoded protein: CASSLGNTIYF. This chain joins TRBV7-6 and TRBJ1-3; D is ambiguous. The CDR3 is made up of 11 amino acids. V was pared by 5 bases and J by 4 bases, with 3 bases between. Germline V gene sequence: CDR1 SGHVS, CDR2 FNYEAQ.

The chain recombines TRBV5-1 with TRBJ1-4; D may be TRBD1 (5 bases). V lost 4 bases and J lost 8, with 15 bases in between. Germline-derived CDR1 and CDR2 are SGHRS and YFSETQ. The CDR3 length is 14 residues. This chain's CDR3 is CASSPIGAKEKLFF. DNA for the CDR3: TGCGCCAGCAGCCCAATTGGGGCGAAGGAAAAACTGTTTTTT.

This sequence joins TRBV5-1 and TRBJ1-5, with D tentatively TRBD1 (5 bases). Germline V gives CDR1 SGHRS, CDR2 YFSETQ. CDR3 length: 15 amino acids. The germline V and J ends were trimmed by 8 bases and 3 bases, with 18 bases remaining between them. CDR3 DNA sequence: TGCGCCAGTGCTGAGGGCCAGGGCGACAATCAGCCCCAGCATTTT. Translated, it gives CASAEGQGDNQPQHF.

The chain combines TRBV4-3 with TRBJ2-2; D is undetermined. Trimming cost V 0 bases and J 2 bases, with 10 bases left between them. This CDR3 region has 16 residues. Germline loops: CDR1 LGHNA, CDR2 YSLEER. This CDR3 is CASSQDIPKNTGELFF. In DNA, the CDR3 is TGCGCCAGCAGCCAAGATATCCCCAAAAACACCGGGGAGCTGTTTTTT.

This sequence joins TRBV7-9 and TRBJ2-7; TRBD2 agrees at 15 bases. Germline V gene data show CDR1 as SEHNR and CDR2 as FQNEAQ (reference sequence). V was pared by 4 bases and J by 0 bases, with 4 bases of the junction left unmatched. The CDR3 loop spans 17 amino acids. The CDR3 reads CASSSGTSGRSSYEQYF. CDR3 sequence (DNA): TGTGCCAGCAGCTCCGGGACTAGCGGGAGGTCCTCCTACGAGCAGTACTTC.

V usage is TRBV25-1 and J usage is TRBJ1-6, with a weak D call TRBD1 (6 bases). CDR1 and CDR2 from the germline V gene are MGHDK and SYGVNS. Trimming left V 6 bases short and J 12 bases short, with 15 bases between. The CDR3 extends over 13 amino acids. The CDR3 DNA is TGTGCCAGCAGGGCAGGGGTACGGGGACCCCTCCACTTT. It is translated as CASRAGVRGPLHF.

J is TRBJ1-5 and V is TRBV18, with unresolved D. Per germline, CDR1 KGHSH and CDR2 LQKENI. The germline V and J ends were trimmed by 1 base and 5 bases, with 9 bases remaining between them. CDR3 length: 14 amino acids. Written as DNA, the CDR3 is TGTGCCAGCTCACCACTTCCGGGCTATCAGCCCCAGCATTTT. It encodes CASSPLPGYQPQHF.

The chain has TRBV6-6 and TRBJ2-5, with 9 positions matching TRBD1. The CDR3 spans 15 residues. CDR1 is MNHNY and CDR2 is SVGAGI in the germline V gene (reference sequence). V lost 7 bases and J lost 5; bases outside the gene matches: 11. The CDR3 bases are TGTGCCAGCACCCCCATACAGGGGGCTTTTGAGACCCAGTACTTC. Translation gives CASTPIQGAFETQYF.

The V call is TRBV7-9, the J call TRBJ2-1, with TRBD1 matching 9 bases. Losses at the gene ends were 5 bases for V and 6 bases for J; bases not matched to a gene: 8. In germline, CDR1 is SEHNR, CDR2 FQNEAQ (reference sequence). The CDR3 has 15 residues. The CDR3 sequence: CASSHRGLIPNEQFF. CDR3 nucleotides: TGTGCCAGCAGCCACAGGGGGCTGATTCCCAATGAGCAGTTCTTC.

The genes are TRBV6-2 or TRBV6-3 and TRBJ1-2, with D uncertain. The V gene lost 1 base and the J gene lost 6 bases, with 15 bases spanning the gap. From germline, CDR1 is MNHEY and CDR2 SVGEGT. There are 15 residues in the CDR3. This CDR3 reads CASSYYGRLSDGYTF. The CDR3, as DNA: TGTGCCAGCAGTTACTATGGACGCCTGTCCGATGGCTACACCTTC.

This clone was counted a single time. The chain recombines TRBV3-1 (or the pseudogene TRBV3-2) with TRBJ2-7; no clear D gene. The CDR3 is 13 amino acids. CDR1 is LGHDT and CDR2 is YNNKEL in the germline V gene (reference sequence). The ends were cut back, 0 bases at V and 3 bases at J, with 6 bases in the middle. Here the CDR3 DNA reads TGTGCCAGCAGCCAAGATTGGAGCTACGAGCAGTACTTC. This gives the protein CASSQDWSYEQYF.

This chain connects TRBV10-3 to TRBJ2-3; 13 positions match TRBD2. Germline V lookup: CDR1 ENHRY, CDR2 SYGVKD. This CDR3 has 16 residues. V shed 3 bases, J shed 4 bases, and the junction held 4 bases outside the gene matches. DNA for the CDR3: TGTGCCATCAGTGATTCTACTAGCGGGAGGGCAGATACGCAGTATTTT. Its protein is CAISDSTSGRADTQYF.

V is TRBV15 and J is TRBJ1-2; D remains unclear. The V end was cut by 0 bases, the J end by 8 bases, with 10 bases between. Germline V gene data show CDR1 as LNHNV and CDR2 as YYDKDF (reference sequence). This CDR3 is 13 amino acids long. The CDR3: CATSREGTWGYTF. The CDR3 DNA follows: TGTGCCACCAGCAGAGAGGGAACTTGGGGCTACACCTTC.

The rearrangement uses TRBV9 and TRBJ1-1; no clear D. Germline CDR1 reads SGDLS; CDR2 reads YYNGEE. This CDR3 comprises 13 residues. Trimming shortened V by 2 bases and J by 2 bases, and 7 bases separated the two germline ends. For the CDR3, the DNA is TGTGCCAGCAGCGTGTCCGGAAACACTGAAGCTTTCTTT. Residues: CASSVSGNTEAFF.

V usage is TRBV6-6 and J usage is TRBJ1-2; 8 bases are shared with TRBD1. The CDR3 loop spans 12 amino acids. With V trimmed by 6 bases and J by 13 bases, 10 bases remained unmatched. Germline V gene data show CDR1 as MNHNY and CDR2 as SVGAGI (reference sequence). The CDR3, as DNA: TGTGCCAGCAGCACCCGGACAGGGAGCGGCACCTTC. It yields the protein CASSTRTGSGTF.

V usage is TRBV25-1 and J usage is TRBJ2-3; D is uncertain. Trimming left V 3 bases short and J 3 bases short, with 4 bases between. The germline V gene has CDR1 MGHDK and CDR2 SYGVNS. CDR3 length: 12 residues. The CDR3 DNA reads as TGTGCCAGCAGTGATTGGACAGATACGCAGTATTTT. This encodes CASSDWTDTQYF.

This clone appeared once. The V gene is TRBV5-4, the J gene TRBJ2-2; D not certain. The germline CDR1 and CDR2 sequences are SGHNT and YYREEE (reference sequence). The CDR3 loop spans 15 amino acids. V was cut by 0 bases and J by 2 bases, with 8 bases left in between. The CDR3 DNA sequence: TGTGCCAGCAGCTTGGTTAGGTCTAACACCGGGGAGCTGTTTTTT. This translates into CASSLVRSNTGELFF.

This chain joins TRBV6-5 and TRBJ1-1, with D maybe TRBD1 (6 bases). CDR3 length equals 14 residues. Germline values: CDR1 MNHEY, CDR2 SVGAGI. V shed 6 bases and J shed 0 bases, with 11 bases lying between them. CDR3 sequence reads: CASSSTGMNTEAFF. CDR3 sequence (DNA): TGTGCCAGCAGCTCGACAGGTATGAACACTGAAGCTTTCTTT.